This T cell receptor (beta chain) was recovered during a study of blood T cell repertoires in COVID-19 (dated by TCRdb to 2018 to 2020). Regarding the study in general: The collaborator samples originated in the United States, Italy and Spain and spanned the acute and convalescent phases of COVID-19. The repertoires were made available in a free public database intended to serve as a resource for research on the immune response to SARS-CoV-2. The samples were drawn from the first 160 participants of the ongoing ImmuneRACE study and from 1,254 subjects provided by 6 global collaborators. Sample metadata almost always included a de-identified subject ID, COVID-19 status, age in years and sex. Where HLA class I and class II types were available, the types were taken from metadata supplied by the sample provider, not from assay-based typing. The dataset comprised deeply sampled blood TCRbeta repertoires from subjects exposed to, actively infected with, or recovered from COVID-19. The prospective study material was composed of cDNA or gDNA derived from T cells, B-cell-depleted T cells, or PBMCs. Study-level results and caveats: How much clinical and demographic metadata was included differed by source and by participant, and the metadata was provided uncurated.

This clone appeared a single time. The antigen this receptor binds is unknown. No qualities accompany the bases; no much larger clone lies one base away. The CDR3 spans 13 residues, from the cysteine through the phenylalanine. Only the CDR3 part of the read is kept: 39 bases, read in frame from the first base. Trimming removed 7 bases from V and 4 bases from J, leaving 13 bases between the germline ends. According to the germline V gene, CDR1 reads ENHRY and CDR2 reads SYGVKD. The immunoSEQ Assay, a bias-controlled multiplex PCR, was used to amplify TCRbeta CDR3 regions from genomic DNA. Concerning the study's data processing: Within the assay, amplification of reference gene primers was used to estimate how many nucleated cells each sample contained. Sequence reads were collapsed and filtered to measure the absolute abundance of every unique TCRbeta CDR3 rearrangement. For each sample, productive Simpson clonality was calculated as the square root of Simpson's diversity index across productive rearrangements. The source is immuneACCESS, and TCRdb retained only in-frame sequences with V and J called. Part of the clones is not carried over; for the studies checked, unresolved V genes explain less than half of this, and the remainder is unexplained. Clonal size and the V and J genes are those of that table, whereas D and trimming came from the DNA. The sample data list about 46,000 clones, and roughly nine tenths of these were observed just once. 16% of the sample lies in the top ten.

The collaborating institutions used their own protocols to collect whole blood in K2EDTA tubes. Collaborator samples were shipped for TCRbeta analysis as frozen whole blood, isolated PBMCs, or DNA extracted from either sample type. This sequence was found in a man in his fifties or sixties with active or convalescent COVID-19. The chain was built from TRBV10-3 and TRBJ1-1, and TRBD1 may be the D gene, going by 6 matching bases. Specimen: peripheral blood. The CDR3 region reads CAITVGAGTEAFF. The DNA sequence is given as TGTGCCATCACCGTGGGGGCGGGCACTGAAGCTTTCTTT.